This TCR beta chain stems from a study of shared clonotypes between healthy human individuals. Approximately 90 million PBMCs were counted before genomic DNA extraction. The count of this clone is one. The target antigen is unknown. Whole-study findings and limits: Few donors limited the genetic and exposure-history diversity represented.

The table came from immunoSEQ multiplex PCR; TCRdb's copy has only in-frame clones and leaves some out. Of some 500,000 clones listed, 70% to 80% are singletons. The sequence was obtained from a woman in her thirties or forties in good health. Some clones in this sample may be carry-over from other donors' samples. The specimen was PBMCs.

The CDR3 reads CASNGQADQPQHF. CDR3 sequence (DNA): TGTGCCAGCAACGGGCAGGCGGACCAGCCCCAGCATTTT. The V call is TRBV2, the J call TRBJ1-5; D is ambiguous. The ends were cut back, 7 bases at V and 7 bases at J, with 14 bases in the middle. Germline lookup yields CDR1 SNHLY and CDR2 FYNNEI. This CDR3 is 13 amino acids long.